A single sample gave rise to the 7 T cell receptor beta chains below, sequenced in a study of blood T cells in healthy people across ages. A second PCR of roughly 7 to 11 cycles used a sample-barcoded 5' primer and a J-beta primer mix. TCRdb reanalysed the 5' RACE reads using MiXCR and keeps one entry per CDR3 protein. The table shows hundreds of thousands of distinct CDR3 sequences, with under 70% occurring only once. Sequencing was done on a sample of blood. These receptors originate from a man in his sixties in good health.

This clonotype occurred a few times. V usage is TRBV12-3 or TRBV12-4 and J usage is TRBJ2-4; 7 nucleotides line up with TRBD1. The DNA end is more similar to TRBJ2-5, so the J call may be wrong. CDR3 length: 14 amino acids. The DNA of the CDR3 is TGTGCCAGCAGCCTGTCAGGACAGGAAGGGACCCAGTACTTC. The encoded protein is CASSLSGQEGTQYF.

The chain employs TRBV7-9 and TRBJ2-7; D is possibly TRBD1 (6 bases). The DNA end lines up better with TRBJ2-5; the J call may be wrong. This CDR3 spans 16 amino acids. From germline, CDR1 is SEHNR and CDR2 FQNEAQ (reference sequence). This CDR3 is CASSLVLDSRIETQYF. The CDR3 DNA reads TGTGCCAGCAGCTTAGTTCTGGACAGTCGGATAGAGACCCAGTACTTC.

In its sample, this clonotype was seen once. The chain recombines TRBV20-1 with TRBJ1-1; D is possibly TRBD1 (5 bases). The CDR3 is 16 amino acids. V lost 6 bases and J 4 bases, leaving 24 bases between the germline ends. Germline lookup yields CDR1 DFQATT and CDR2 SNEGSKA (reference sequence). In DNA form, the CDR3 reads TGCAGTGCCCAGCCGGGACGGGCTTCATCGGGCACTGAAGCTTTCTTT. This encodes CSAQPGRASSGTEAFF.

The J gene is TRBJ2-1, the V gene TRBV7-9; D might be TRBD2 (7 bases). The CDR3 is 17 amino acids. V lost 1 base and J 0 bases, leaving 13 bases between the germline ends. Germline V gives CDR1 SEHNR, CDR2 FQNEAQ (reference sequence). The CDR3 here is CASSLVRGAGSYNEQFF. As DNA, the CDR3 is TGTGCCAGCAGCTTAGTCCGGGGGGCAGGCTCCTACAATGAGCAGTTCTTC.

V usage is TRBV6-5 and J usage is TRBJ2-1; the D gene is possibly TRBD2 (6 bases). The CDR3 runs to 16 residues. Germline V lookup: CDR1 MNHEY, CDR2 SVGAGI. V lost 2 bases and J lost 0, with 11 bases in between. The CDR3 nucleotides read TGTGCCAGCAGTTACGGAGGGGAAGGCTCCTACAATGAGCAGTTCTTC. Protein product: CASSYGGEGSYNEQFF.

The CDR3 loop is CASSPDSRTSPLHF. The CDR3, as DNA: TGTGCCAGCAGCCCCGACAGTAGGACTTCACCCCTCCACTTT. J is TRBJ1-6 and V is TRBV7-2; possibly TRBD1 for D (5 bases). CDR3 length equals 14 residues. Per germline, CDR1 SGHTA and CDR2 FQGNSA. V was pared by 5 bases and J by 9 bases, with 14 bases between. Variable domain in full (rest from reference TRBV7-2 and TRBJ1-6): GAGVSQSPSNKVTEKGKDVELRCDPISGHTALYWYRQSLGQGLEFLIYFQGNSAPDKSGLPSDRFSAERTGGSVSTLTIQRTQQEDSAVYLCASSPDSRTSPLHFGNGTRLTVT.

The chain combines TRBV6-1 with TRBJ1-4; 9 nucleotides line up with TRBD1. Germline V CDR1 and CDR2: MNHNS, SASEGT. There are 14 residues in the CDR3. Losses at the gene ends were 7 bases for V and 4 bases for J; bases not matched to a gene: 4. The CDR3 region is CASTLDRGNEKLFF. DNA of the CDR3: TGTGCCAGCACCCTGGACAGGGGTAATGAAAAACTGTTTTTT.